A selection of T cell receptor beta chains follows, all from one sample in a study of blood T cell repertoires in COVID-19. The assay was immunoSEQ multiplex PCR, and TCRdb's table has in-frame clones only and misses some. The sample has approximately 79,000 clones; roughly 80% are singletons. Sequencing was carried out using peripheral blood. The receptor set was obtained from a middle-aged man with COVID-19, enrolled during active disease. Each CDR3 is given with its conserved first and last residue. Where a row states a size, it is once, few, many or the class of an expanded clone; other rows omit it.

V gene	J gene	clone size	CDR3 protein
TRBV7-8	TRBJ2-7	many	CASSSPGQGSYEQYF
TRBV7-6	TRBJ2-7	medium-sized	CASSSEQGDSYEQYF
TRBV5-6	TRBJ2-1	once	CASNGLAGYEQFF
TRBV10-1	TRBJ1-5	-	CASSESQNQPQHF
TRBV3-1/TRBV3-2	TRBJ2-1	-	CASSPQPQGPYNEQFF
TRBV4-1	TRBJ1-5	few	CASSQVWEDQPQHF
TRBV14	TRBJ2-3	-	CASSPGLAGGHDTQYF
TRBV6-5	TRBJ1-5	once	CASTPGRRQPQHF
TRBV3-1/TRBV3-2	TRBJ2-1	-	CASSRWTGGKGGEQFF
TRBV4-1	TRBJ2-1	-	CASSQVSGTSGYNEQFF
TRBV15	TRBJ2-4	-	CATSRELNRGAKNIQYF
TRBV10-2	TRBJ2-1	-	CASSESQRGLYNEQFF
TRBV12-3/TRBV12-4	TRBJ2-1	-	CASESKPGNEQFF
TRBV7-2	TRBJ1-1	-	CASSLSPAMNTEAFF
TRBV5-1	TRBJ2-7	-	CASPGTGGNEQYF
TRBV7-8	TRBJ2-3	-	CASSLAGGATDTQYF
TRBV28	TRBJ1-2	-	CASSPQGRGIYGYTF
TRBV9	TRBJ1-3	-	CASSVDRVDTIYF
TRBV7-3	TRBJ2-2	-	CASSPGLVGTGELFF
TRBV28	TRBJ2-7	-	CASSLGRDRGYEQYF
TRBV11-2	TRBJ2-2	-	CASSLQGSGELFF
TRBV5-4	TRBJ2-5	-	CASSLAGFQETQYF
TRBV7-9	TRBJ2-5	few	CASSLAGGGETQYF
TRBV20-1	TRBJ1-2	-	CSASVRRNYGYTF
TRBV28	TRBJ2-7	-	CASSSRTASLYYEQYF
TRBV19	TRBJ1-5	-	CASTMGQGFQPQHF
TRBV7-2	TRBJ1-1	-	CASSSPQGTEAFF
TRBV16	TRBJ1-2	-	CASSQSAGSFYGYTF
TRBV10-2	TRBJ2-3	-	CASSDPSGRPPDTQYF
TRBV7-2	TRBJ2-7	few	CASSPQGALLHEQYF
TRBV6-4	TRBJ2-3	few	CASSTGGETDTQYF
TRBV28	TRBJ1-5	once	CASSFGATAVWPQHF
TRBV28	TRBJ1-2	-	CASSLRSGGLVEGYTF
TRBV11-1	TRBJ2-6	-	CASSDIRTPMANVLTF
TRBV4-1	TRBJ2-7	-	CASSQEKPGTGYEQYF
TRBV6-5	TRBJ2-7	few	CASSYSEDRGYEQYF
TRBV7-9	TRBJ2-3	-	CASSHGTPSDTQYF
TRBV7-2	TRBJ2-3	-	CASRLAGGGTDTQYF
TRBV5-1	TRBJ2-1	-	CASSLGLAMGNEQFF
TRBV5-8	TRBJ2-5	-	CASSLGSQTGRETQYF
TRBV4-3	TRBJ2-7	-	CASSQGGGSGEQYF
TRBV6-6	TRBJ2-1	-	CASSPGLAGSLSQFF
TRBV27	TRBJ1-5	-	CASSPRSRGREQPQHF
TRBV15	TRBJ2-3	-	CATRRLATPLDTQYF
TRBV25-1	TRBJ1-1	-	CASSLTGRGTEAFF
TRBV18	TRBJ2-5	once	CASSPPTAGGSGETQYF
TRBV7-8	TRBJ2-4	-	CASSLGGQEKNIQYF
TRBV3-1/TRBV3-2	TRBJ1-4	-	CASSSSPEREKLFF
TRBV6-6	TRBJ1-1	-	CASSYSQNTEAFF
TRBV7-2	TRBJ2-2	-	CASSPTRDRGGTGELFF
TRBV4-1	TRBJ2-7	-	CASSHRDRGAEQYF
TRBV18	TRBJ1-6	few	CASSREGWTLHF
TRBV28	TRBJ2-5	-	CASSLVGQGLETQYF
TRBV3-1/TRBV3-2	TRBJ2-7	-	CASSLLGRQGYEQYF
TRBV28	TRBJ2-1	few	CASSLVPGHSYNEQFF
TRBV11-2	TRBJ2-1	-	CASSLEERGQFF
TRBV30	TRBJ1-4	-	CAWSVGGQGLYNEKLFF
TRBV30	TRBJ1-5	-	CAWSAQDRGRQPQHF
TRBV6-5	TRBJ2-3	-	CASSATTSDLLF
TRBV12-3/TRBV12-4	TRBJ1-1	-	CASTQGSTEAFF